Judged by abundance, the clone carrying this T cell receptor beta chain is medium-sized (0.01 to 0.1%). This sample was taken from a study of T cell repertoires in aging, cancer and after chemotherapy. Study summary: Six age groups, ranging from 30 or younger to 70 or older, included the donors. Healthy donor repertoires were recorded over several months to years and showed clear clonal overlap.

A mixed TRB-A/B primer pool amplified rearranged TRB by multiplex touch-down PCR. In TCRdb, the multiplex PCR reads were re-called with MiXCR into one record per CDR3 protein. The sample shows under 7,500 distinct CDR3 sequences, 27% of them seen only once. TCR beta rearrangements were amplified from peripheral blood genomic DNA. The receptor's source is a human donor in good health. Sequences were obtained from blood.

The CDR3 is CASSTRTVGSYEQYF. The CDR3 coding sequence is TGTGCCAGTAGTACCCGGACGGTTGGGTCCTACGAGCAGTACTTC. This chain connects TRBV19 to TRBJ2-7; no definite D call. Per the germline V gene, CDR1 is LNHDA and CDR2 is SQIVND (reference sequence). CDR3 length: 15 residues. V was cut by 4 bases and J by 1 base, with 14 bases left in between.